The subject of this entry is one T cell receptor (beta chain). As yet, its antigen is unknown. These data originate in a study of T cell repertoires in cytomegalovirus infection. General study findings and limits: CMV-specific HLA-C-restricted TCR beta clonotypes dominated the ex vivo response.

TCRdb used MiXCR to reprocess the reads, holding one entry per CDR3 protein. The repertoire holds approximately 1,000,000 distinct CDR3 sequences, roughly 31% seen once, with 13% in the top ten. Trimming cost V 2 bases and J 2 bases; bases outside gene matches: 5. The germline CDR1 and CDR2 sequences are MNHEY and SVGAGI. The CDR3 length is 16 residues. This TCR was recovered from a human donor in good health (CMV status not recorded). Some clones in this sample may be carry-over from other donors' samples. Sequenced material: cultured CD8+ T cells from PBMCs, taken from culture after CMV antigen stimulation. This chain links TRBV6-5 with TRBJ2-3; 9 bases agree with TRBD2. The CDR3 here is CASSYRLAESTDTQYF. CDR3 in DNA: TGTGCCAGCAGTTACCGACTAGCGGAATCCACAGATACGCAGTATTTT.